A selection of T cell receptor beta chains follows, all from one sample in a study of technical replicates of blood from several donors. This table comes from immunoSEQ multiplex PCR, and its TCRdb copy is limited to in-frame clones, with some not included. In the table there are approximately 29,000 clones, more than 90% of which are singletons. Sequencing used PBMCs. The source is a human donor in good health. Some clones in this sample may be carry-over from other donors' samples. Both conserved end residues are part of each CDR3. The order of the fields is J gene, V gene, D gene, clone size, CDR3 DNA, CDR3 protein. A D gene is named only where the DNA matches it firmly. For some rows the clone size is stated as once, few or many, or as a class when expanded; others skip it.

>TRBJ1-2|TRBV6-5|TRBD1|NA
TGTGCCAGCAGGAATGGACAGGCGTATGGCTACACCTTC
CASRNGQAYGYTF
>TRBJ2-5|TRBV5-1|NA|NA
TGCGCCAGCAGCTTGGCCGCGACAGGAGATATGGAGACCCAGTACTTC
CASSLAATGDMETQYF
>TRBJ1-4|TRBV7-2|NA|NA
TGTGCCAGCAGTTACTCGACAGGAAAAAAACTGTTTTTT
CASSYSTGKKLFF
>TRBJ2-2|TRBV7-2|NA|NA
TGTGCCAGCAGCTTTCGGGGCACCGGGGAGCTGTTTTTT
CASSFRGTGELFF
>TRBJ2-7|TRBV10-2|TRBD2|NA
TGCGCCAGCAGTGAGTTGGGTAGCGGGGGCGTTTTTTACGAGCAGTACTTC
CASSELGSGGVFYEQYF
>TRBJ2-2|TRBV5-1|NA|NA
TGCGCCAGCAGCTTGGTACCTACTAACACCGGGGAGCTGTTTTTT
CASSLVPTNTGELFF
>TRBJ1-1|TRBV30|NA|NA
TGTGCCTGGGATTTTGGCCTTCGAAGCGGAGCTTTCTTT
CAWDFGLRSGAFF
>TRBJ2-2|TRBV13|NA|NA
TGTGCCAGCAGCTTAGAATATGGCGGAACCGGGGAGCTGTTTTTT
CASSLEYGGTGELFF
>TRBJ2-3|TRBV5-1|NA|NA
TGCGCCAGCAGCTTTGGTGGGGGAGGAGATACGCAGTATTTT
CASSFGGGGDTQYF
>TRBJ1-5|TRBV18|NA|NA
TGTGCCAGCTCAATACAAGCCCCTTGGGCCAATCAGCCCCAGCATTTT
CASSIQAPWANQPQHF
>TRBJ1-5|TRBV2|TRBD1|NA
TGTGCCAGCAGTGGGACAGGGGGAATTCAGCCCCAGCATTTT
CASSGTGGIQPQHF
>TRBJ1-2|TRBV2|NA|once
TGTGCCAGCAGTCCTGCCCGGGACGGGAGCTATGGCTACACCTTC
CASSPARDGSYGYTF
>TRBJ2-5|TRBV7-9|TRBD2|NA
TGTGCCAGCAGCACTCTAGGGCGGGAGGGACAAGAGACCCAGTACTTC
CASSTLGREGQETQYF
>TRBJ2-7|TRBV6-1|NA|few
TGTGCCAGCAGGGACAGCTACGAGCAGTACTTC
CASRDSYEQYF
>TRBJ2-7|TRBV7-9|TRBD1|NA
TGTGCCAGCAGCTCCGCAGGGGGTTTCACCTACGAGCAGTACTTC
CASSSAGGFTYEQYF
>TRBJ2-2|TRBV5-1|TRBD2|NA
TGCGCCAGCAGGTATCTCAGCGGGAGTGGGGAGCTGTTTTTT
CASRYLSGSGELFF
>TRBJ2-5|TRBV5-4|NA|NA
TGTGCCAGCAGCTTCCAAAGCTCCGGAGAAGAGACCCAGTACTTC
CASSFQSSGEETQYF
>TRBJ1-6|TRBV7-9|TRBD1|NA
TGTGCCAGCTCCCCGGGACAGGGTTCGGGACGAAATTCACCCCTCCACTTT
CASSPGQGSGRNSPLHF
>TRBJ2-1|TRBV7-3|TRBD2|NA
TGTGCCAGCAGCTTAATGGGCGGGAGTGGGGATGAGCAGTTCTTC
CASSLMGGSGDEQFF
>TRBJ2-5|TRBV4-3|TRBD1|NA
TGCGCCAGCAGCCAAGATTTTGGGACAGGGAGGGAGACCCAGTACTTC
CASSQDFGTGRETQYF
>TRBJ2-7|TRBV4-3|NA|NA
TGCGCCAGCAGCCAAGGAATTAGGGGAACCTACGAGCAGTACTTC
CASSQGIRGTYEQYF
>TRBJ2-1|TRBV6-1|NA|NA
TGTGCCAGCAGTTCAGAGGGGGGGAATGAGCAGTTCTTC
CASSSEGGNEQFF
>TRBJ2-7|TRBV29-1|NA|NA
TGCAGCGTTTGTACAGTGGTATCGTCCGAGCAGTACTTC
CSVCTVVSSEQYF
>TRBJ2-7|TRBV7-3|NA|NA
TGTGCCAGCAGCTTAACGGATGGGGGGAGCGAGCAGTACTTC
CASSLTDGGSEQYF
>TRBJ2-2|TRBV11-2|TRBD1|NA
TGTGCCAGCAGCTTAACCTTCCGACAGGGCCAGACCGGGGAGCTGTTTTTT
CASSLTFRQGQTGELFF
>TRBJ1-1|TRBV29-1|NA|NA
TGCAGCGTTGAATCTTCCACACGCGGTGAAGCTTTCTTT
CSVESSTRGEAFF
>TRBJ1-3|TRBV25-1|TRBD1|NA
TGTGCCAGCAGTGGACGTCAGGGGGCGGGCGGAAACACCATATATTTT
CASSGRQGAGGNTIYF
>TRBJ1-1|TRBV5-8|NA|NA
TGTGCCAGCAGCCGGGTCTTACGAACTTTTAAGAACACTGAAGCTTTCTTT
CASSRVLRTFKNTEAFF
>TRBJ2-2|TRBV2|NA|once
TGTGCCAGCAGTGAAGAAGGACTAAGGAACACCGGGGAGCTGTTTTTT
CASSEEGLRNTGELFF
>TRBJ2-1|TRBV6-4|TRBD2|NA
TGTGCCAGCAGTGACTCGACTAGCCACAATGAGCAGTTCTTC
CASSDSTSHNEQFF
>TRBJ1-1|TRBV10-3|NA|NA
TGTGCCATCAGTGACAGAACGAACACTGAAGCTTTCTTT
CAISDRTNTEAFF
>TRBJ2-7|TRBV6-5|NA|NA
TGTGCCAGCAGTTACCTCACCGGTGTCTACGAGCAGTACTTC
CASSYLTGVYEQYF
>TRBJ2-7|TRBV7-9|NA|NA
TGTGCCAGCAGCTTAGTGGCTGGGCAGGGGGGCGAGCAGTACTTC
CASSLVAGQGGEQYF
>TRBJ2-1|TRBV6-5|TRBD2|NA
TGTGCCAGCAGTTCCGCCGGGGGGGGGTACAATGAGCAGTTCTTC
CASSSAGGGYNEQFF
>TRBJ1-1|TRBV12-5|NA|NA
TGTGCTAGTGGTTTGGCGGACTGGAACACTGAAGCTTTCTTT
CASGLADWNTEAFF
>TRBJ2-3|TRBV7-9|TRBD2|NA
TGTGCCAGCAGCCCTCGGGAGGGCTACACAGATACGCAGTATTTT
CASSPREGYTDTQYF